Listed here are 22 T cell receptor beta chains from one sample, sequenced in a study of post-analysis software for immune sequencing data. Study-wide results and caveats: Controls showed lower frequencies than patients for roughly five TRBV segments, and TRBV5-6, TRBV5-1 and TRBV20-1 were among these.

No antigen has been assigned to these receptors. Each TCR beta cDNA library carried unique molecular identifiers. TCRdb ran MiXCR on the PCR reads and lists one entry per CDR3 protein. The data hold some 260,000 distinct CDR3 sequences, with less than 40% observed a single time. The specimen was blood. The source is a girl aged 5 to 17 with multiple sclerosis.

The chain joins TRBV6-1 to TRBJ1-5; no reliable D call. In germline, CDR1 is MNHNS, CDR2 SASEGT. CDR3 length equals 14 residues. V dropped 4 bases and J dropped 5 bases, with 12 bases sitting between them. In DNA, the CDR3 is TGTGCCAGCAGTGCCCCAGGAGGTTATCAGCCCCAGCATTTT. As protein: CASSAPGGYQPQHF.

The table lists this clonotype with many counts. The V gene is TRBV6-2 or TRBV6-3, the J gene TRBJ2-6; no reliable D call. The CDR3 extends over 15 amino acids. With 5 bases removed from V and 0 bases from J, the gap between germline ends came to 8 bases. Germline CDR1 reads MNHEY; CDR2 reads SVGEGT. CDR3 sequence reads: CASSADGSGANVLTF. As DNA, the CDR3 is TGTGCCAGCAGTGCAGACGGCTCTGGGGCCAACGTCCTGACTTTC.

This clonotype has only a few counts. The chain couples TRBV7-2 to TRBJ2-7, with D possibly TRBD1 on 5 matching bases. The CDR3 runs 14 residues. CDR1 SGHTA and CDR2 FQGNSA come from the germline V gene. Trimming removed 5 bases at V and 2 bases at J, with 13 bases between. DNA of the CDR3: TGTGCCAGCAGCAGGCAAGACAGTGCCTACGAGCAGTACTTC. This encodes CASSRQDSAYEQYF.

This clonotype was recorded many times. The CDR3 here is CASSYAGSYNSPLHF. The CDR3 bases are TGTGCCAGCAGTTATGCAGGTTCCTATAATTCACCCCTCCACTTT. V and J are TRBV6-6 and TRBJ1-6, with D unresolved. The germline gives CDR1 MNHNY, CDR2 SVGAGI (reference sequence). The CDR3 has 15 amino acids. The V gene lost 3 bases and the J gene lost 1 base, with 7 bases spanning the gap.

About this clonotype itself: No conserved phenylalanine or tryptophan ends this CDR3, so it is likely a read error. The V call is TRBV28, the J call TRBJ1-2; the D gene is possibly TRBD1 (5 bases). The CDR3 has 14 amino acids. Germline V CDR1 and CDR2: MDHEN, SYDVKM. With 6 bases removed from V and 7 bases from J, the gap between germline ends came to 18 bases. The CDR3: CASRPGLRKIGYTL. CDR3 bases: TGTGCCAGCAGACCGGGACTTCGGAAAATTGGCTACACCCTC.

This clonotype was found a few times. J is TRBJ2-4 and V is TRBV5-1; 8 positions agree with TRBD2. The end of the DNA fits TRBJ2-7 better, so the J call may be wrong. The CDR3 is 14 residues long. Germline V lookup: CDR1 SGHRS, CDR2 YFSETQ. CDR3: CASSLREGSYEQYF. The CDR3 bases are TGCGCCAGCAGCTTGCGGGAGGGGTCATACGAGCAGTACTTC.

The chain employs TRBV7-8 and TRBJ2-7; the D is unclear. Germline V gene lookup returns CDR1 SGHVS and CDR2 FQNEAQ. The V end was cut by 1 base, the J end by 7 bases, with 11 bases between. CDR3 length equals 13 residues. In DNA form, the CDR3 reads TGTGCCAGCAGCTTAGACAGAACTAATGAGCAGTACTTC. It translates to CASSLDRTNEQYF.

This clonotype has a count of ten or more. The junction does not match germline at one end; this may be a read error. V and J are TRBV5-1 and TRBJ2-3; D is perhaps TRBD1 (5 bases). Looked up from germline, CDR1 is SGHRS and CDR2 is YFSETQ. The CDR3 sequence is 13 residues long. The CDR3 loop reads CASSLVGADTQYF. In DNA form, the CDR3 reads TGTGCCAGCAGCTTGGTAGGGGCAGATACGCAGTATTTT.

The CDR3 loop is CSANKQGSGDYNEQYF. Here the CDR3 DNA reads TGCAGTGCCAATAAACAGGGGTCGGGGGACTACAATGAGCAGTACTTC. This sequence joins TRBV20-1 and TRBJ2-1, with D tentatively TRBD1 or TRBD2 (7 bases each). The DNA end is more similar to TRBJ2-7, so the J call may be wrong. The CDR3 sequence is 16 residues long. CDR1 and CDR2 (germline): DFQATT, SNEGSKA (reference sequence).

This clonotype was seen many times. This chain links TRBV20-1 with TRBJ2-3, with TRBD2 matching over 11 bases. Germline CDR1 reads DFQATT; CDR2 reads SNEGSKA (reference sequence). After removal of 0 bases from V and 4 bases from J, the junction contained 6 bases not matched to a gene. This CDR3 contains 16 residues. CDR3 loop: CSARETSGGPADTQYF. The CDR3, as DNA: TGCAGTGCTAGAGAAACTAGCGGGGGACCTGCAGATACGCAGTATTTT.

The table lists this clonotype with many counts. This chain joins TRBV29-1 and TRBJ1-5; D remains unclear. The CDR3 runs 13 residues. Trimming removed 1 base at V and 0 bases at J, with 4 bases between. CDR1 and CDR2 (germline): SQVTM, ANQGSEA. The CDR3, as DNA: TGCAGCGTTGAAGGTGATAGCAATCAGCCCCAGCATTTT. This gives the protein CSVEGDSNQPQHF.

This chain joins TRBV19 and TRBJ1-4; D perhaps matches TRBD1 (6 bases). The CDR3 loop spans 13 amino acids. Trimming removed 5 bases from V and 4 bases from J, with 8 bases in between. CDR1 LNHDA and CDR2 SQIVND come from the germline V gene (reference sequence). The CDR3 region has the DNA TGTGCCAGTAGTCGACAGGTTAATGAAAAACTGTTTTTT. As protein: CASSRQVNEKLFF.

This clonotype occurred a few times. The chain couples TRBV5-1 to TRBJ1-1; D unclear. Germline-derived CDR1 and CDR2 are SGHRS and YFSETQ. The CDR3 covers 13 residues. V lost 1 base and J lost 1, with 5 bases in between. The CDR3 loop is CASSLWGNTEAFF. The CDR3 DNA sequence: TGCGCCAGCAGCTTGTGGGGGAACACTGAAGCTTTCTTT.

The chain has TRBV20-1 and TRBJ2-7; 9 bases fit TRBD1. Germline values: CDR1 DFQATT, CDR2 SNEGSKA (reference sequence). This CDR3 is 13 amino acids long. The ends lost 6 bases at V and 7 bases at J; junction bases unmatched: 10. The chain's CDR3 is CSATGTGYGEQYF. CDR3 in DNA: TGCAGTGCGACCGGGACAGGGTATGGGGAGCAGTACTTC.

About this clonotype: Being one base from a much bigger clone, this may be a read error. This chain's CDR3 is CASSPQPRQGEETQYF. In DNA, the CDR3 is TGTGCCAGCAGCCCCCAACCGAGACAGGGGGAAGAGACCCAGTACTTC. The J gene is TRBJ2-5, the V gene TRBV13; 9 bases line up with TRBD1. Looked up from germline, CDR1 is PRHDT and CDR2 is FYEKMQ (reference sequence). The ends lost 5 bases at V and 3 bases at J; junction bases unmatched: 10. This CDR3 has 16 residues. Full variable domain (rest looked up from reference TRBV13 and TRBJ2-5): AAGVIQSPRHLIKEKRETATLKCYPIPRHDTVYWYQQGPGQDPQFLISFYEKMQSDKGSIPDRFSAQQFSDYHSELNMSSLELGDSALYFCASSPQPRQGEETQYFGPGTRLLVL.

J is TRBJ2-1 and V is TRBV5-4, with D perhaps TRBD2 (6 bases). Per germline, CDR1 SGHNT and CDR2 YYREEE (reference sequence). This CDR3 region has 16 residues. Trimming pared 3 bases from V and 0 bases from J, leaving 13 bases between. The CDR3 is CASSSAAGSSYNEQFF. The CDR3 coding sequence is TGTGCCAGCAGCTCTGCGGCGGGGAGCTCCTACAATGAGCAGTTCTTC.

The sample holds a few counts of this clonotype. The CDR3: CASSPLGQSTEAFF. The CDR3 DNA reads as TGCGCCAGCAGCCCCCTGGGGCAGTCTACTGAAGCTTTCTTT. This sequence joins TRBV4-1 and TRBJ1-1, with D possibly matching TRBD1 (5 bases). This CDR3 has 14 residues. The germline V and J ends were trimmed by 4 bases and 5 bases, with 14 bases remaining between them. CDR1 and CDR2 (germline): MGHRA, YSYEKL.

This chain links TRBV20-1 with TRBJ1-1; possible D gene TRBD1, 5 bases. The germline V gene has CDR1 DFQATT and CDR2 SNEGSKA (reference sequence). Trimming pared 8 bases from V and 1 base from J, leaving 8 bases between. The CDR3 extends over 11 amino acids. The CDR3 spells CSTRGNTEAFF. The CDR3 region has the DNA TGCAGTACAAGGGGGAACACTGAAGCTTTCTTT.

At least ten counts were recorded for this clonotype. This chain joins TRBV20-1 and TRBJ2-3; 8 bases line up with TRBD2. The trim removed 4 bases at V and 2 bases at J, leaving 11 bases unmatched. Germline assignment: CDR1 DFQATT and CDR2 SNEGSKA (reference sequence). The CDR3 is made up of 16 amino acids. The CDR3, as DNA: TGCAGTGCTAAGTCGGGTTCGACTAGCGCCACAGATACGCAGTATTTT. Translating gives CSAKSGSTSATDTQYF.

This sequence joins TRBV6-5 and TRBJ2-6; no definite D call. Germline V CDR1 and CDR2: MNHEY, SVGAGI. V was clipped by 6 bases and J by 1 base, with 7 bases between them. The CDR3 runs 14 residues. The CDR3: CASSRVSGANVLTF. The CDR3 nucleotides read TGTGCCAGCAGCCGAGTGTCTGGGGCCAACGTCCTGACTTTC.

This clonotype was detected many times. This rearrangement joins TRBV11-2 to TRBJ1-2, with D possibly TRBD1 on 5 matching bases. This CDR3 comprises 13 residues. The germline gives CDR1 SGHAT, CDR2 FQNNGV. V lost 5 bases and J lost 2, with 9 bases in between. CDR3 region: CASSPTGNYGYTF. In nucleotides, the CDR3 is TGTGCCAGCAGCCCAACAGGAAACTATGGCTACACCTTC.

This clonotype was recorded many times. The J gene is TRBJ1-1, the V gene TRBV12-3 or TRBV12-4; no clear D. V dropped 2 bases and J dropped 2 bases, with 3 bases sitting between them. The CDR3 consists of 12 residues. Here the CDR3 reads CASSLLNTEAFF. In nucleotides, the CDR3 is TGTGCCAGCAGTTTACTTAACACTGAAGCTTTCTTT.